The 24 T cell receptor beta chains reported below all come from one sample, sequenced in a study of OX40 agonist ivuxolimab in advanced cancers. Profiled with immunoSEQ multiplex PCR; TCRdb holds only in-frame clones, not every one. The sample yields roughly 66,000 clones, 87% seen once. The sample was CD4+ or CD8+ T cells sorted from blood, taken in a trial of the OX40 agonist ivuxolimab. All receptors derive from an adult with an advanced solid tumor such as melanoma, head and neck, liver or kidney cancer.

This clone was detected a few times. The gene calls are TRBV15 and TRBJ1-6; D uncertain. The germline gives CDR1 LNHNV, CDR2 YYDKDF (reference sequence). This CDR3 has 12 residues. Trimming took 3 bases from V and 7 from J, leaving 4 bases between them. CDR3 loop: CATSSPNSPLHF. CDR3 nucleotides: TGTGCCACCAGCAGCCCCAATTCACCCCTCCACTTT.

The V call is TRBV7-9, the J call TRBJ2-7; 9 bases are shared with TRBD2. Unmatched junction bases numbered 1, after V lost 1 base and J lost 3 bases. Germline V gene data show CDR1 as SEHNR and CDR2 as FQNEAQ (reference sequence). The length of the CDR3 is 14 residues. The CDR3 loop is CASSLVAGDYEQYF. Written as DNA, the CDR3 is TGTGCCAGCAGCTTAGTAGCGGGGGACTACGAGCAGTACTTC.

CDR3 sequence (DNA): TGCGCCAGCAGCCAAGAAGCGACAGAAAACTCTGGAAACACCATATATTTT. The encoded protein is CASSQEATENSGNTIYF. This sequence joins TRBV4-3 and TRBJ1-3, with D tentatively TRBD1 (5 bases). Trimming took off 0 bases at V and 0 bases at J, with 12 bases between the two ends. This CDR3 region has 17 residues. CDR1 and CDR2 (germline): LGHNA, YSLEER.

The V gene is TRBV7-2, the J gene TRBJ1-3, with D unclear. The CDR3 length is 16 residues. Per the germline V gene, CDR1 is SGHTA and CDR2 is FQGNSA. The V and J ends lost 0 bases and 0 bases respectively, with 9 bases between them. This CDR3 is CASSLAQSLSGNTIYF. The CDR3 DNA follows: TGTGCCAGCAGCTTAGCACAGAGCCTCTCTGGAAACACCATATATTTT.

The chain recombines TRBV30 with TRBJ1-4, with a weak D call TRBD1 (5 bases). Trimming stripped 3 bases from V and 12 bases from J, with 11 bases between. Germline CDR1 reads GTSNPN; CDR2 reads SVGIG (reference sequence). CDR3 length: 11 residues. The CDR3 sequence is CAWSPDRELFF. As DNA, the CDR3 is TGTGCCTGGAGCCCAGACAGAGAACTGTTTTTT.

The chain links TRBV30 to TRBJ1-2; D unresolved. The CDR3 totals 12 residues. CDR1 and CDR2 from the germline V gene are GTSNPN and SVGIG (reference sequence). Here the CDR3 DNA reads TGTGCTTACGAGGCCAGGAGGCATGGCTACACCTTC. Translating gives CAYEARRHGYTF.

The V gene is TRBV6-1, the J gene TRBJ1-2, with D hard to call. CDR1 MNHNS and CDR2 SASEGT come from the germline V gene. The ends were cut back, 4 bases at V and 0 bases at J, with 12 bases in the middle. The CDR3 length is 15 residues. For the CDR3, the DNA is TGTGCCAGCAGTGCCATCAATGGCCCTAACTATGGCTACACCTTC. This sequence encodes CASSAINGPNYGYTF.

On this clone itself: The same CDR3 also results from other DNA sequences found in this sample. The chain links TRBV5-1 to TRBJ2-3; perhaps TRBD2 as D (6 bases). V lost 4 bases, J lost 0 bases, and 6 bases lay in between. CDR1 SGHRS and CDR2 YFSETQ come from the germline V gene. The CDR3 is 13 residues long. DNA of the CDR3: TGCGCCAGCAGCAGCGGGAGCACAGATACGCAGTATTTT. Translation gives CASSSGSTDTQYF. Supplemented by reference TRBV5-1 and TRBJ2-3, the full variable domain reads KAGVTQTPRYLIKTRGQQVTLSCSPISGHRSVSWYQQTPGQGLQFLFEYFSETQRNKGNFPGRFSGRQFSNSRSEMNVSTLELGDSALYLCASSSGSTDTQYFGPGTRLTVL.

The V gene is TRBV7-8, the J gene TRBJ1-2; D is perhaps TRBD1 (5 bases). Germline assignment: CDR1 SGHVS and CDR2 FQNEAQ. The CDR3 is 16 amino acids. V shed 1 base and J shed 4 bases, with 16 bases lying between them. The CDR3 loop is CASSLGRGRVGYGYTF. For the CDR3, the DNA is TGTGCCAGCAGCTTAGGGCGTGGCAGGGTGGGCTATGGCTACACCTTC. Full variable domain (missing parts from reference TRBV7-8 and TRBJ1-2): GAGVSQSPRYKVAKRGQDVALRCDPISGHVSLFWYQQALGQGPEFLTYFQNEAQLDKSGLPSDRFFAERPEGSVSTLKIQRTQQEDSAVYLCASSLGRGRVGYGYTFGSGTRLTVV.

This chain uses TRBV7-2 with TRBJ2-1; TRBD1 aligns across 9 bases. V was pared by 3 bases and J by 7 bases, with 10 bases of the junction left unmatched. The CDR3 has 16 amino acids. Per germline, CDR1 SGHTA and CDR2 FQGNSA. The CDR3 region has the DNA TGTGCCAGCAGCTTCGGACCGAGACAGGGGGGGAATGAGCAGTTCTTC. It codes for CASSFGPRQGGNEQFF. The full variable domain, its missing parts supplied by reference TRBV7-2 and TRBJ2-1, is GAGVSQSPSNKVTEKGKDVELRCDPISGHTALYWYRQSLGQGLEFLIYFQGNSAPDKSGLPSDRFSAERTGGSVSTLTIQRTQQEDSAVYLCASSFGPRQGGNEQFFGPGTRLTVL.

The rearrangement uses TRBV7-9 and TRBJ1-2; D call uncertain. CDR1 and CDR2 (germline): SEHNR, FQNEAQ (reference sequence). The V gene lost 1 base and the J gene lost 4 bases, with 7 bases spanning the gap. The CDR3 has 13 residues. The CDR3 is CASSLGESYGYTF. The CDR3 DNA sequence: TGTGCCAGCAGCTTAGGTGAATCCTATGGCTACACCTTC.

Comment on this clone: The junction departs from germline at one end; a sequencing error may be responsible. V is TRBV20-1 and J is TRBJ2-7; 10 bases align to TRBD1. The CDR3 contains 11 residues. Germline CDR1 and CDR2: DFQATT and SNEGSKA (reference sequence). CDR3 in amino acids: CSASGDRGQNF. DNA for the CDR3: TGCAGTGCTAGTGGCGACAGGGGGCAGAACTTC.

The genes are TRBV19 and TRBJ2-7, with D possibly being TRBD1 (5 bases). The CDR3 consists of 13 residues. CDR1 is LNHDA, CDR2 SQIVND, per germline (reference sequence). V lost 5 bases and J 2 bases, leaving 10 bases between the germline ends. The CDR3 sequence is CASSLQGPYEQYF. CDR3 DNA: TGTGCCAGTAGTCTTCAGGGTCCCTACGAGCAGTACTTC.

The chain employs TRBV9 and TRBJ2-2, with D perhaps matching TRBD1 or TRBD2 (5 bases each). The CDR3 is 14 amino acids. Trimming stripped 4 bases from V and 7 bases from J, with 14 bases between. Germline V CDR1 and CDR2: SGDLS, YYNGEE. The CDR3 DNA sequence: TGTGCCAGCAGCCCCCGGGTTGGGGGCGGGGAGCTGTTTTTT. Protein sequence: CASSPRVGGGELFF.

This clone appeared once. The rearrangement links TRBV4-1 to TRBJ2-1, with TRBD2 matching 7 bases. In germline, CDR1 is MGHRA, CDR2 YSYEKL. The CDR3 has 16 residues. The V and J ends lost 4 bases and 4 bases, in that order; junction bases with no gene match: 10. The DNA for the CDR3 is TGCGCCAGCAGCCCCGGTGGGCGGGAGAGGTACAATGAGCAGTTCTTC. Translated: CASSPGGRERYNEQFF.

The V and J genes are TRBV28 and TRBJ2-7; 13 positions agree with TRBD2. The germline V gene has CDR1 MDHEN and CDR2 SYDVKM. This CDR3 region has 15 residues. V was clipped by 6 bases and J by 2 bases; unmatched bases: 4. This chain's CDR3 is CASRRLAGGAYEQYF. CDR3 sequence (DNA): TGTGCCAGCAGGCGACTAGCGGGAGGAGCCTACGAGCAGTACTTC. The whole variable domain, remainder taken from reference TRBV28 and TRBJ2-7, is DVKVTQSSRYLVKRTGEKVFLECVQDMDHENMFWYRQDPGLGLRLIYFSYDVKMKEKGDIPEGYSVSREKKERFSLILESASTNQTSMYLCASRRLAGGAYEQYFGPGTRLTVT.

The chain carries TRBV5-1 and TRBJ2-5; tentatively, D is TRBD1 or TRBD2 (5 bases each). The V gene lost 4 bases and the J gene lost 1 base, with 11 bases spanning the gap. The V gene's germline CDR1 is SGHRS and CDR2 YFSETQ. The CDR3 contains 14 residues. The CDR3 coding sequence is TGCGCCAGCAGCACCCGGGACCCCCAAGAGACCCAGTACTTC. Protein: CASSTRDPQETQYF.

The rearrangement uses TRBV10-1 and TRBJ2-1; D gene unclear. V was clipped by 4 bases and J by 4 bases, with 2 bases between them. The CDR3 is 11 amino acids. From germline, CDR1 is WNHNN and CDR2 SYGVQD (reference sequence). The CDR3 here is CASSGYNEQFF. In DNA form, the CDR3 reads TGCGCCAGCAGTGGTTACAATGAGCAGTTCTTC.

V is TRBV9 and J is TRBJ2-3, with D maybe TRBD2 (5 bases). V lost 0 bases and J 1 base, leaving 9 bases between the germline ends. CDR1 and CDR2 from the germline V gene are SGDLS and YYNGEE. CDR3 size: 15 residues. This CDR3 reads CASSVEAGGTDTQYF. DNA of the CDR3: TGTGCCAGCAGCGTAGAGGCCGGGGGCACAGATACGCAGTATTTT.

V is TRBV5-1 and J is TRBJ1-4; D not certain. V was clipped by 7 bases and J by 3 bases, with 10 bases between them. Looked up from germline, CDR1 is SGHRS and CDR2 is YFSETQ. This CDR3 is 13 amino acids long. The CDR3 loop reads CASQRMANEKLFF. In DNA, the CDR3 is TGCGCCAGCCAGAGAATGGCTAATGAAAAACTGTTTTTT. Full variable domain (missing parts from reference TRBV5-1 and TRBJ1-4): KAGVTQTPRYLIKTRGQQVTLSCSPISGHRSVSWYQQTPGQGLQFLFEYFSETQRNKGNFPGRFSGRQFSNSRSEMNVSTLELGDSALYLCASQRMANEKLFFGSGTQLSVL.

The CDR3 bases are TGTGCCAGCACCGGGACAGGGGGCGTCGCTACGCAGTATTTT. It codes for CASTGTGGVATQYF. V and J are TRBV28 and TRBJ2-3, with 12 nucleotides matching TRBD1. There are 14 residues in the CDR3. CDR1 is MDHEN and CDR2 is SYDVKM in the germline V gene. Trimming took 7 bases from V and 8 from J; bases not matched to a gene: 7.

The chain uses TRBV2 and TRBJ2-7; D gene uncertain. Trimming cost V 7 bases and J 2 bases, with 18 bases left between them. In germline, CDR1 is SNHLY, CDR2 FYNNEI. This CDR3 contains 15 residues. In nucleotides, the CDR3 is TGTGCCAGCACCGTGGAACCAGGACGAGCCTACGAGCAGTACTTC. Encoded protein: CASTVEPGRAYEQYF. The variable domain in full, completed from reference TRBV2 and TRBJ2-7, reads EPEVTQTPSHQVTQMGQEVILRCVPISNHLYFYWYRQILGQKVEFLVSFYNNEISEKSEIFDDQFSVERPDGSNFTLKIRSTKLEDSAMYFCASTVEPGRAYEQYFGPGTRLTVT.

The rearrangement joins TRBV5-1 to TRBJ1-2; D may be TRBD1 (5 bases). V lost 0 bases, J lost 4 bases, and 10 bases lay in between. The germline V gene encodes CDR1 SGHRS and CDR2 YFSETQ. CDR3 size: 14 residues. The CDR3 DNA follows: TGCGCCAGCAGCTTGGTACAGGCGAGCTATGGCTACACCTTC. Its translation is CASSLVQASYGYTF.

The chain employs TRBV7-2 and TRBJ2-5; 11 nucleotides agree with TRBD2. V trimming: 1 base; J trimming: 5 bases; junction bases outside the gene matches: 12. CDR3 length: 18 amino acids. Looked up from germline, CDR1 is SGHTA and CDR2 is FQGNSA. CDR3 in DNA: TGTGCCAGCAGCTTAGTTTCGGGGACTAGCGGAGGGTACGAGACCCAGTACTTC. Translating it yields CASSLVSGTSGGYETQYF.